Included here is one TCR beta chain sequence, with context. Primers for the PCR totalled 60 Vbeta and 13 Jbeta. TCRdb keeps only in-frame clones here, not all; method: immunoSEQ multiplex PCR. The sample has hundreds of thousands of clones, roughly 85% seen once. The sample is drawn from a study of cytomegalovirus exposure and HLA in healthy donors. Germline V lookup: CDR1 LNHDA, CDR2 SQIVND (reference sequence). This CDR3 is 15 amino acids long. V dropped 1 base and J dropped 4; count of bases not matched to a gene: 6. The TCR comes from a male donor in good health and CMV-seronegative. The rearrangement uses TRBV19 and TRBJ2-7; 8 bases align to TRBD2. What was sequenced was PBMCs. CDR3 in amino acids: CASSIGPAGAYEQYF. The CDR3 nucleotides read TGTGCCAGTAGTATAGGCCCAGCGGGAGCTTACGAGCAGTACTTC.